This T cell receptor (beta chain) was identified in a study of human T cells and chemical hapten exposure. The CDR3 has 14 residues. Germline loops: CDR1 SGHRS, CDR2 YFSETQ. Deletions cut 4 bases from V and 1 base from J, with 10 bases between. The time point was: patch test 2, 6 weeks after DPC sensitization. Treatment indicated: therapeutic diphenylcyclopropenone sensitization with weekly scalp DPC. Participating donors were patients with alopecia, aged 18 to 70 years, considered appropriate candidates for DPC. Whole blood, unfractionated, served as the material for total RNA extraction. Individual cDNA molecules (in the library) carried attached unique molecular identifiers. TCRdb reanalysed the RACE reads using MiXCR and keeps one entry per CDR3 protein. The sample lists roughly 84,000 distinct CDR3 sequences; 8% to 13% were seen once.

The chain links TRBV5-1 to TRBJ2-3, with D perhaps matching TRBD2 (6 bases). The specimen was whole blood, collected in connection with sensitization to the hapten diphenylcyclopropenone (DPC). The source of this sequence is a woman aged 50 to 60 with alopecia areata. Some clones in this sample may be carry-over from other donors' samples. In nucleotides, the CDR3 is TGCGCCAGCAGCACCGAGCGGGGCACAGATACGCAGTATTTT. Its translation: CASSTERGTDTQYF.